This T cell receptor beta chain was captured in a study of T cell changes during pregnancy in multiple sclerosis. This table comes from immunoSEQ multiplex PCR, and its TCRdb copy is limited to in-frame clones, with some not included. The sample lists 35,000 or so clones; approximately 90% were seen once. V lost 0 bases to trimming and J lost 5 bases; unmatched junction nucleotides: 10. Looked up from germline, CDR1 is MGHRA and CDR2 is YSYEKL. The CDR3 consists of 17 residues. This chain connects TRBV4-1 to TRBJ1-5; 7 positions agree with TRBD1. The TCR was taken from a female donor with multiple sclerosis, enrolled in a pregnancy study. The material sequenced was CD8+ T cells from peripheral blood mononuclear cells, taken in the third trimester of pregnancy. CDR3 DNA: TGCGCCAGCAGCCAAGAACCCGGGACAGAGCCTTATCAGCCCCAGCATTTT. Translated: CASSQEPGTEPYQPQHF.